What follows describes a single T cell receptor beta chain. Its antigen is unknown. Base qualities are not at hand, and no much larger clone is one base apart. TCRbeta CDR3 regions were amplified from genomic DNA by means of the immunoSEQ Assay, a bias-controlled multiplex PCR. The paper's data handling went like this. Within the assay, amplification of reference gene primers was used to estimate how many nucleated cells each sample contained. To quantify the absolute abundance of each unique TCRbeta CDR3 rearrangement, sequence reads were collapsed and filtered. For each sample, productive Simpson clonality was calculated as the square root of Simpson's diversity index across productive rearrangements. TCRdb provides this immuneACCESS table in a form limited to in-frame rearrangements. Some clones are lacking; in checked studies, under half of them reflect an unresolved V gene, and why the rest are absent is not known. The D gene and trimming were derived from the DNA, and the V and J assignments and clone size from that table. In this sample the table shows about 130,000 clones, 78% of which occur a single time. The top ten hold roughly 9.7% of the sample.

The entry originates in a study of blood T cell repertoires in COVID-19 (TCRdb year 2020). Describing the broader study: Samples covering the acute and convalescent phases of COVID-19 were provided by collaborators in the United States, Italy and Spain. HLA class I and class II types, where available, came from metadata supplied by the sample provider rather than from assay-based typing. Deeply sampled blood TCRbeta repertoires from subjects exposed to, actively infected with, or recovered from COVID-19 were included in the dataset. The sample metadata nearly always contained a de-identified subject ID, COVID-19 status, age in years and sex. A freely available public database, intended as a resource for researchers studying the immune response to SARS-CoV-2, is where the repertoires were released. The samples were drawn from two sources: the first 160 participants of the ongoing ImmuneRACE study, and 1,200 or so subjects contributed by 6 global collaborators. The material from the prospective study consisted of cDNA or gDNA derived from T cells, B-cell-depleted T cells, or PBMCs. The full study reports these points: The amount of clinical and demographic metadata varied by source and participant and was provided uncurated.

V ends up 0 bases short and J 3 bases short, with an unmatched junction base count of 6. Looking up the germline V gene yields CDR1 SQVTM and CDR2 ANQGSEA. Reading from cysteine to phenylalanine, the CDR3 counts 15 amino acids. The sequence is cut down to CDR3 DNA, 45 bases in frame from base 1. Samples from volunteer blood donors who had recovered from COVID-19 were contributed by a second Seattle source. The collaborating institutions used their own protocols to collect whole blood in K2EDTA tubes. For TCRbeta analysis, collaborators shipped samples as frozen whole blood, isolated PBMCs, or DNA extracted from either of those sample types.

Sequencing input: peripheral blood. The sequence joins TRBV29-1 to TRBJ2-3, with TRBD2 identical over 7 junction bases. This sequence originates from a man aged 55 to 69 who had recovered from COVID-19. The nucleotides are TGCAGCGTTGAAGATCTGAGCGGGGCTACAGATACGCAGTATTTT. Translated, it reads CSVEDLSGATDTQYF.